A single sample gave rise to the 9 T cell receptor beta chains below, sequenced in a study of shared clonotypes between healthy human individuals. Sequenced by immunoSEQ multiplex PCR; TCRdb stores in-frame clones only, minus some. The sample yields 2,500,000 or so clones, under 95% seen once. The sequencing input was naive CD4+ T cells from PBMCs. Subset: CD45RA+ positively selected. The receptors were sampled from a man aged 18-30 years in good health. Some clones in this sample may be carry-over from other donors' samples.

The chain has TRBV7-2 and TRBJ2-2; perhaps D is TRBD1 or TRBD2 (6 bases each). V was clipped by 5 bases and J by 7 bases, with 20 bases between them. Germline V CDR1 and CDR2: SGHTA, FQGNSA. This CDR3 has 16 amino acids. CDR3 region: CASSHRTKTQGGELFF. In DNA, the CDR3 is TGTGCCAGCAGCCATCGGACTAAAACACAGGGCGGGGAGCTGTTTTTT.

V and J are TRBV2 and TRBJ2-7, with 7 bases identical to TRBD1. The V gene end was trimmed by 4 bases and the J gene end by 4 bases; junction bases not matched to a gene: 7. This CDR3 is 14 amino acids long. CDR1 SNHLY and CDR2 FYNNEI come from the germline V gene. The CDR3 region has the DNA TGTGCCAGCAGTGTCACAGGGGTGTCGTACGAGCAGTACTTC. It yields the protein CASSVTGVSYEQYF.

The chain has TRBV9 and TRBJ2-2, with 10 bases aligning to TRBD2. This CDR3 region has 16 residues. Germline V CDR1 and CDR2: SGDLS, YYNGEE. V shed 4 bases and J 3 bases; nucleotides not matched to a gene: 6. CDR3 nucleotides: TGTGCCAGCAGCCGGACTAGCGGACCATACACCGGGGAGCTGTTTTTT. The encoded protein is CASSRTSGPYTGELFF. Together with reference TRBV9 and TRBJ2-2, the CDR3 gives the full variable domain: DSGVTQTPKHLITATGQRVTLRCSPRSGDLSVYWYQQSLDQGLQFLIQYYNGEERAKGNILERFSAQQFPDLHSELNLSSLELGDSALYFCASSRTSGPYTGELFFGEGSRLTVL.

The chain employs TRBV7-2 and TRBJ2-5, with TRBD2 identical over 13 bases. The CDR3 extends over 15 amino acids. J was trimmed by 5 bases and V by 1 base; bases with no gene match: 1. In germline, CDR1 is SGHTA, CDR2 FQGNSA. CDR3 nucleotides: TGTGCCAGCAGCTTAGGGACTAGCGGGAGTGAGACCCAGTACTTC. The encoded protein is CASSLGTSGSETQYF.

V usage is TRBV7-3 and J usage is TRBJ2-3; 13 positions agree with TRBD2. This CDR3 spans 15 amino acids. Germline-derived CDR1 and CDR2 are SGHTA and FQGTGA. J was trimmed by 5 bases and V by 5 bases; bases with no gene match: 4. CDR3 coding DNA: TGTGCCAGCAGCCGACTAGCGGGAGGAGAAGATACGCAGTATTTT. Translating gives CASSRLAGGEDTQYF.

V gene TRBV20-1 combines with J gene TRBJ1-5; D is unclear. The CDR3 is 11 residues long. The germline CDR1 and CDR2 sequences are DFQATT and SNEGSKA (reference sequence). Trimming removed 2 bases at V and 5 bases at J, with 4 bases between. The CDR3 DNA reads TGCAGTGCTAGAAAAGATCAGCCCCAGCATTTT. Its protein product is CSARKDQPQHF.

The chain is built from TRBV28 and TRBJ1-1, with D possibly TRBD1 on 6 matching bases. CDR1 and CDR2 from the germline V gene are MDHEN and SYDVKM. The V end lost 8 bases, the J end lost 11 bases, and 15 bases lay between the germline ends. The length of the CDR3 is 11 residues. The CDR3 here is CASAQGRSAFF. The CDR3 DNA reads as TGTGCCAGCGCGCAGGGGCGGTCTGCTTTCTTT.

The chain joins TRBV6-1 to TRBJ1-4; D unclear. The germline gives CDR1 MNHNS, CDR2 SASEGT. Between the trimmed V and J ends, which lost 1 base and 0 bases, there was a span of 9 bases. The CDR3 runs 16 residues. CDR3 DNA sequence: TGTGCCAGCAGTGAAGTAAGAGGATCAACTAATGAAAAACTGTTTTTT. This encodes CASSEVRGSTNEKLFF.

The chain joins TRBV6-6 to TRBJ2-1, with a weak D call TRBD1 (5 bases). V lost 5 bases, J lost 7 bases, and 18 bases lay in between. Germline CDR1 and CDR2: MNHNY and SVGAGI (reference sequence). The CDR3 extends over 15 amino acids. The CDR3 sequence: CASSPSNGAGNEQFF. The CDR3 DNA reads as TGTGCCAGCAGTCCCTCTAATGGGGCTGGAAATGAGCAGTTCTTC.